This T cell receptor (beta chain) appears in the sequencing data of a study of shared clonotypes between healthy human individuals (TCRdb year 2020). With respect to the entire study: Three men and a couple of women, aged 18 to 49 years, made up the cohort. For each donor, three plates each were used for CD4 naive and CD4 memory, two plates were used for CD8 naive, and one plate was used for CD8 memory. Blood TCR repertoires of about five healthy adults were deeply sequenced to estimate repertoire size and the extent of clonotype sharing between individuals. To increase sequencing depth and limit assay-specific biases, different laboratories used diverse techniques to prepare libraries and sequence TCR repertoires. Between about 0.94 and 8.9 billion PBMCs per donor were obtained by leukapheresis.

TCR CDR3 regions were amplified from genomic DNA by multiplex PCR using the deep immunoSEQ assay. Extracted genomic DNA from each cell subset was spread evenly across all wells of several immunoSEQ 96-well plates, with each plate serving as a replicate. Each replicate PCR for sorted subsets received around 210 ng genomic DNA, equal to roughly 30,000 T cell genomes. Purified libraries were measured with a Qubit 3.0 fluorometer, size-checked on a Bioanalyzer 2100, and measured again with the KAPA Library Quantification kit. Every immunoSEQ 96-well plate was sequenced on a dedicated single-read 150-cycle Illumina NextSeq 550 flow cell. On the study's bioinformatics: The immunoSEQ output contained only junctional sequences without quality scores, so filtering could not match that applied to full-length reads. To assign V/J genes and CDR3, sequences were annotated using PyIR, a Python wrapper for IgBLAST v1.9, with IMGT germline references. Reads with weak V/J assignments (E-value above 1e-6), missing CDR3, stop codons, out-of-frame junctions, or ambiguous translated residues were removed. V3J clonotypes were defined as sequences sharing the same inferred V gene, J gene, and CDR3 amino acid sequence. The percentage overlap between two repertoires was calculated by dividing the number of shared unique clonotypes by the size of the smaller repertoire. RTK rarefaction, the Chao1 estimator, and Recon v2.1 estimates of unobserved clonotypes were used to assess repertoire richness. OLGA was used to compute generation probabilities for all TCRbeta clonotypes that the gDNA method yielded from a few donors. The immuneACCESS repertoire file appears here via TCRdb, limited to in-frame rearrangements. These files lack a portion of the clones; in checked studies, under half of the deficit traces to unresolved V genes, and the cause of the others is not known. The D gene and trimming were derived from the DNA, and the V and J assignments and clone size from that table. Within this sample are about 2 million clones, with about 95% of them counted one time only. The top ten constitute roughly 1% of the sample.

Details on this clone: The antigen it recognizes is unknown. Per-base qualities were not stored, and no clone one base away is much larger.

CD8 naive samples were CD45RO-negative cells positively selected for CCR7, giving a CD45RA+CCR7+ population that excluded TemRA cells. Donors were healthy HIV-negative adults with no recently reported acute infections or vaccinations. All donors were Caucasian adults living in Nashville, Tennessee, USA. Blood was obtained by leukapheresis, after which PBMCs were separated by Ficoll-Histopaque density gradient centrifugation and cryopreserved in liquid nitrogen vapor phase. Analytical flow cytometry was used to check the purity and quantity of every magnetically sorted T cell population. Genomic DNA was isolated from each sorted fraction and quantified by UV absorbance on a Nanodrop 2000c. General conclusions and limits of the study: Sharing across a few donors was observed for roughly 5% of naive CD4, 3% to 3.5% of naive CD8, 2% to 2.5% of memory CD4, and less than 0.45% of memory CD8 clonotypes. Based on pairwise subsampling, the degree of clonotype sharing among donors was expected to be affected by sequencing depth. Higher generation probabilities were observed for clonotypes shared by all four sorted-subset donors than for non-shared clonotypes. Sampling was limited to blood, and TCR repertoires in tissue likely differ from TCR repertoires in blood. Even with the large sequencing depth, rarefaction of the sorted-subset datasets indicated that sequencing was incomplete. Because the study included a small number of donors, the genetic and exposure-history diversity represented was limited. Naive subsets generally had larger estimated clonotype richness than memory subsets did.

The V and J ends are trimmed by 2 bases and 0 bases, leaving 9 bases between them. Reading the germline V gene gives CDR1 SGHVS and CDR2 FNYEAQ. Including the terminal cysteine and phenylalanine, the CDR3 comprises 15 residues. Solely the CDR3 DNA is kept, with 45 bases framed from the first base. The sequencing sample was made of naive CD8+ T cells sorted from blood. The cell subset or site label for this specimen denotes: CD45RA+CCR7+. This receptor was obtained from a man aged 18 to 30 in good health. The V gene is TRBV7-6 and the J gene is TRBJ2-3; the D gene is perhaps TRBD1, on 5 matching bases. The nucleotide sequence reads TGTGCCAGCAGCTTAACAGGAGACAGCACAGATACGCAGTATTTT. It encodes CASSLTGDSTDTQYF.